A single sample gave rise to the 16 T cell receptor beta chains below, sequenced in a study of beta chain features in type 1 diabetes. Sequenced material consisted of expressed TCRB transcripts (all of the isolated RNA was reverse transcribed). TCRdb's copy holds only in-frame clones and misses some; the assay was immunoSEQ multiplex PCR. The sample yields 390,000 or so clones, approximately 14% seen once. The sequenced sample consisted of naive CD4+ T cells from blood. Every receptor here comes from a man aged 25-40 years in good health.

This clone was seen only a few times. The chain combines TRBV30 with TRBJ1-1, with D unresolved. V lost 6 bases, J lost 7 bases, and 12 bases lay in between. CDR1 GTSNPN and CDR2 SVGIG come from the germline V gene (reference sequence). This CDR3 has 11 amino acids. The CDR3 DNA reads as TGTGCCTGCTCGACCCGGGGTGAAGCTTTCTTT. Translation: CACSTRGEAFF.

This clone was seen more than once but under ten times. The V call is TRBV7-2, the J call TRBJ2-1, with D uncertain. This CDR3 contains 11 residues. V was cut by 4 bases and J by 10 bases, with 8 bases left in between. Germline assignment: CDR1 SGHTA and CDR2 FQGNSA. DNA of the CDR3: TGTGCCAGCAGCTCCCCTCGGGAGCAGTTCTTC. Translation: CASSSPREQFF.

The J gene is TRBJ1-1, the V gene TRBV27; 10 nucleotides align to TRBD1. There are 16 residues in the CDR3. In germline, CDR1 is MNHEY, CDR2 SMNVEV (reference sequence). Trimming took 5 bases from V and 5 from J; bases not matched to a gene: 11. CDR3 DNA sequence: TGTGCCAGCAGTCCGACTACCGGGACAGGGGTGACTGAAGCTTTCTTT. Its protein product is CASSPTTGTGVTEAFF.

This clone came up a few times. The chain links TRBV9 to TRBJ2-7, with no clear D. The CDR3 contains 13 residues. CDR1 is SGDLS, CDR2 YYNGEE, per germline. With 1 base removed from V and 6 bases from J, the gap between germline ends came to 11 bases. CDR3 coding DNA: TGTGCCAGCAGCGTATCGGGTGTCAGCGAGCAGTACGTC. It codes for CASSVSGVSEQYV.

This clone was recorded a few times. The chain combines TRBV7-2 with TRBJ2-7; 10 bases align to TRBD1. Trimming removed 7 bases from V and 2 bases from J; junction bases left unmatched: 5. In germline, CDR1 is SGHTA, CDR2 FQGNSA. The CDR3 has 14 amino acids. Written as DNA, the CDR3 is TGTGCCAGCACCCTGGGGACAGGGGCCTACGAGCAGTACTTC. Amino acids: CASTLGTGAYEQYF.

This sequence joins TRBV5-4 and TRBJ2-3; D tentatively fits TRBD1 or TRBD2 (5 bases each). The CDR3 sequence is 17 residues long. CDR1 and CDR2 (germline): SGHNT, YYREEE (reference sequence). V was shortened by 0 bases and J by 2 bases, with 16 bases between the two germline ends. In nucleotides, the CDR3 is TGTGCCAGCAGCTTGGGGGGGATCGTGGCCTACACAGATACGCAGTATTTT. It translates to CASSLGGIVAYTDTQYF.

The gene calls are TRBV5-8 and TRBJ1-2; D is unclear. CDR3 length: 14 amino acids. The germline gives CDR1 SGHTS, CDR2 YDEGEE. The V end was cut by 1 base, the J end by 8 bases, with 15 bases between. This chain's CDR3 is CASSLLFGLDGYTF. The DNA of the CDR3 is TGTGCCAGCAGCTTGTTGTTTGGTTTAGACGGCTACACCTTC. Full variable domain (rest looked up from reference TRBV5-8 and TRBJ1-2): EAGVTQSPTHLIKTRGQQATLRCSPISGHTSVYWYQQALGLGLQFLLWYDEGEERNRGNFPPRFSGRQFPNYSSELNVNALELEDSALYLCASSLLFGLDGYTFGSGTRLTVV.

This clone has just a few counts. The chain couples TRBV25-1 to TRBJ1-1, with a possible D match to TRBD1 (6 bases). CDR3 length: 15 residues. Germline assignment: CDR1 MGHDK and CDR2 SYGVNS. V shed 3 bases and J shed 1 base, with 12 bases lying between them. DNA for the CDR3: TGTGCCAGCAGTGATTGGGGGGCAGGGAACACTGAAGCTTTCTTT. Translation gives CASSDWGAGNTEAFF.

The table lists this clone with a few counts. The V call is TRBV14, the J call TRBJ2-3, with TRBD2 identical over 8 bases. After removal of 3 bases from V and 0 bases from J, the junction contained 5 bases not matched to a gene. The CDR3 totals 16 residues. The V gene's germline CDR1 is SGHDN and CDR2 FVKESK. The CDR3 loop is CASSQGGRPSTDTQYF. CDR3 nucleotide sequence: TGTGCCAGCAGCCAGGGCGGGAGGCCTAGCACAGATACGCAGTATTTT.

This clone appeared many times. Germline and junction disagree at one end, which may indicate a read error. The gene calls are TRBV7-9 and TRBJ2-1, with 7 bases matching TRBD2. CDR1 SEHNR and CDR2 FQNEAQ come from the germline V gene (reference sequence). This CDR3 is built from 14 residues. The CDR3 loop is CASRLAGSYNEQFF. In nucleotides, the CDR3 is TGTGCCAGCAGGTTAGCGGGCTCCTACAATGAGCAGTTCTTC.

V usage is TRBV29-1 and J usage is TRBJ1-2; D call uncertain. The CDR3 is 13 residues long. Germline assignment: CDR1 SQVTM and CDR2 ANQGSEA. The ends were cut back, 5 bases at V and 3 bases at J, with 13 bases in the middle. The CDR3 loop reads CSVQEHLYYGYTF. CDR3 sequence (DNA): TGCAGCGTTCAGGAACATTTATACTATGGCTACACCTTC. Using reference TRBV29-1 and TRBJ1-2 for the parts outside the CDR3, the full variable domain is SAVISQKPSRDICQRGTSLTIQCQVDSQVTMMFWYRQQPGQSLTLIATANQGSEATYESGFVIDKFPISRPNLTFSTLTVSNMSPEDSSIYLCSVQEHLYYGYTFGSGTRLTVV.

The table lists this clone with a few counts. V usage is TRBV7-2 and J usage is TRBJ1-6; D not resolved. This CDR3 is 15 amino acids long. Trimming took off 2 bases at V and 5 bases at J, with 10 bases between the two ends. Germline CDR1 SGHTA, CDR2 FQGNSA. The CDR3, as DNA: TGTGCCAGCAGCTTATATGGGAGGGATAATTCACCCCTCCACTTT. It yields the protein CASSLYGRDNSPLHF.

The genes are TRBV30 and TRBJ1-2, with TRBD1 matching 7 bases. CDR1 is GTSNPN and CDR2 is SVGIG in the germline V gene (reference sequence). The CDR3 spans 16 residues. The ends lost 0 bases at V and 6 bases at J; junction bases unmatched: 13. CDR3 region: CAWSVRDSIGGHGYTF. As DNA, the CDR3 is TGTGCCTGGAGTGTACGGGACAGTATAGGAGGCCATGGCTACACCTTC.

V and J are TRBV7-9 and TRBJ1-5; D is unclear. Trimming left V 4 bases short and J 5 bases short, with 12 bases between. This CDR3 spans 14 amino acids. Germline V CDR1 and CDR2: SEHNR, FQNEAQ (reference sequence). In DNA form, the CDR3 reads TGTGCCAGCAGCTACAGTGCCCCGGATCAGCCCCAGCATTTT. It translates to CASSYSAPDQPQHF.

In this sample, this clone turned up a few times. The chain combines TRBV7-8 with TRBJ2-7, with 7 nucleotides matching TRBD1. Germline lookup yields CDR1 SGHVS and CDR2 FQNEAQ. The CDR3 loop spans 13 amino acids. V shed 5 bases, J shed 7 bases, and the junction held 8 bases outside the gene matches. CDR3 DNA sequence: TGTGCCAGCAGCCATACAGGGGTGAGGGAGCAGTACGTC. It encodes CASSHTGVREQYV.

This clone was seen a few times. V gene TRBV6-5 combines with J gene TRBJ2-3; D not resolved. Trimming shortened V by 4 bases and J by 1 base, and 9 bases separated the two germline ends. CDR3 size: 14 residues. CDR1 MNHEY and CDR2 SVGAGI come from the germline V gene. The CDR3 loop is CASSSRSGTDTQYF. The CDR3 DNA reads TGTGCCAGCAGTTCTAGATCAGGCACAGATACGCAGTATTTT.